This T cell receptor (beta chain) was observed in a study of cytomegalovirus exposure and HLA in healthy donors. The CDR3 consists of 14 residues. Germline CDR1 is SNHLY and CDR2 is FYNNEI. V was pared by 9 bases and J by 2 bases, with 10 bases of the junction left unmatched. The PCR ran on 60 Vbeta and 13 Jbeta primers. Produced via immunoSEQ multiplex PCR; TCRdb's table is partial and in-frame only. The sample lists some 130,000 clones, 77% occurring once. About this clone itself: Its antigen is as yet unknown.

Whole-study findings and limits: Altogether, about 160 TCR beta chains were recorded as cytomegalovirus-associated.

The sequenced sample was PBMCs. This TCR came from a man younger than 45 in good health and CMV-seronegative. V and J are TRBV2 and TRBJ2-7, with 7 bases identical to TRBD2. The CDR3 reads CARGGTDKTYEQYF. The CDR3 DNA is TGTGCCAGGGGGGGGACGGATAAAACCTACGAGCAGTACTTC.